A single sample is the source of the 32 T cell receptor beta chains below, sequenced in a study of response to subunit inactivated influenza vaccine (dated by TCRdb to 2016 to 2019). Preparation of the library involved RT-PCR. Sequenced using an Illumina HiSeq 2500. The public reads were reanalyzed by TCRdb: fastp trimming at Q25, MiXCR alignment, in-frame beta chains only. Entries that share a CDR3 protein sequence are merged under the most common genes and DNA. This sample has around 490,000 distinct CDR3 sequences in its table, and 7.6% of those were observed once. The top ten constitute 10% to 15% of the sample. Sequences were derived from PBMCs from blood, sampled roughly 24 months after vaccination. These receptors were taken from a man between 50 and 75 years old who received an inactivated influenza vaccine. Donor details come from another sample of the same person, matched by shared clones.

The J gene is TRBJ2-7, the V gene TRBV6-2 or TRBV6-3; either TRBD1 or TRBD2 may supply D (5 bases each). The CDR3 covers 17 residues. V was clipped by 0 bases and J by 1 base, with 16 bases between them. Germline assignment: CDR1 MNHEY and CDR2 SVGEGT. CDR3 nucleotide sequence: TGTGCCAGCAGTTACTCCGGGACGGCTGTCGGGTCCTACGAGCAGTACTTC. Translating gives CASSYSGTAVGSYEQYF.

V and J are TRBV25-1 and TRBJ2-7, with TRBD1 matching 11 bases. V shed 4 bases, J shed 10 bases, and the junction held 6 bases outside the gene matches. Per germline, CDR1 MGHDK and CDR2 SYGVNS. The CDR3 is made up of 13 amino acids. This CDR3 is CASSARTGGVQYF. The DNA for the CDR3 is TGTGCCAGCAGTGCCAGGACAGGGGGCGTACAGTACTTC.

J is TRBJ2-3 and V is TRBV14, with 10 bases fitting TRBD2. Trimming took 4 bases from V and 4 from J; bases not matched to a gene: 5. CDR1 SGHDN and CDR2 FVKESK come from the germline V gene. The CDR3 runs 15 residues. The CDR3 reads CASSRGTSVADTQYF. CDR3 bases: TGTGCCAGCAGCCGGGGGACTAGCGTGGCAGATACGCAGTATTTT.

This clonotype was counted at least ten times. The CDR3 nucleotides read TGTGCCAGCAGTCCCCCAGGACTTCGGGGAAACATTCAGTACTTC. Encoded protein: CASSPPGLRGNIQYF. The chain carries TRBV28 and TRBJ2-4; D possibly corresponds to TRBD2 (5 bases). The CDR3 consists of 15 residues. Trimming took 5 bases from V and 6 from J, leaving 17 bases between them. Germline V gives CDR1 MDHEN, CDR2 SYDVKM.

This clonotype showed up many times. V gene TRBV20-1 combines with J gene TRBJ2-3, with 13 nucleotides matching TRBD2. The CDR3 extends over 18 amino acids. The V and J ends lost 4 bases and 0 bases, in that order; junction bases with no gene match: 10. Per the germline V gene, CDR1 is DFQATT and CDR2 is SNEGSKA (reference sequence). The CDR3 loop reads CSATTTSGRKMSTDTQYF. Here the CDR3 DNA reads TGCAGTGCTACAACGACTAGCGGGAGGAAGATGAGCACAGATACGCAGTATTTT.

This clonotype was seen a few times. The V call is TRBV18, the J call TRBJ2-1; 12 bases agree with TRBD1. Losses at the gene ends were 2 bases for V and 7 bases for J; bases not matched to a gene: 3. CDR1 is KGHSH, CDR2 LQKENI, per germline. There are 15 residues in the CDR3. DNA of the CDR3: TGTGCCAGCTCACCAGGGACAGGGGGCATAAATGAGCAGTTCTTC. It specifies CASSPGTGGINEQFF.

This clonotype was counted only a few times. This chain connects TRBV4-1 to TRBJ2-3; TRBD2 matches 10 bases. The CDR3 spans 15 residues. Germline V CDR1 and CDR2: MGHRA, YSYEKL. V lost 1 base, J lost 4 bases, and 2 bases stayed unmatched. CDR3 sequence: CASSQVLAGSDTQYF. CDR3 nucleotides: TGCGCCAGCAGCCAAGTACTAGCGGGGTCAGATACGCAGTATTTT.

CDR3 coding DNA: TGTGCCAGCAGTTACAGGGGAAACTCCTACGAGCAGTACTTC. Protein product: CASSYRGNSYEQYF. The chain links TRBV6-5 to TRBJ2-7, with D possibly TRBD1 on 5 matching bases. CDR3 length: 14 amino acids. Germline loops: CDR1 MNHEY, CDR2 SVGAGI. The V gene lost 2 bases and the J gene lost 0 bases, with 8 bases spanning the gap.

This clonotype was detected many times. The V call is TRBV10-3, the J call TRBJ2-1, with D tentatively TRBD2 (6 bases). Germline V gives CDR1 ENHRY, CDR2 SYGVKD. The V gene lost 4 bases and the J gene lost 6 bases, with 16 bases spanning the gap. This CDR3 has 15 amino acids. The CDR3 loop is CAISVLSGDSNEQFF. As DNA, the CDR3 is TGTGCCATCAGTGTTCTATCGGGAGACAGCAATGAGCAGTTCTTC.

The table lists this clonotype with a few counts. The gene calls are TRBV4-3 and TRBJ2-7; TRBD1 might be the D (5 bases). The CDR3 loop spans 16 amino acids. From germline, CDR1 is LGHNA and CDR2 YSLEER. V was clipped by 0 bases and J by 0 bases, with 12 bases between them. The CDR3 DNA reads as TGCGCCAGCAGCCAAGATTTCCAGGGTGGCTCCTACGAGCAGTACTTC. As protein: CASSQDFQGGSYEQYF.

The chain has TRBV5-1 and TRBJ1-6; 8 bases match TRBD1. Germline V lookup: CDR1 SGHRS, CDR2 YFSETQ. This CDR3 is 14 amino acids long. Trimming cost V 4 bases and J 9 bases; bases outside gene matches: 6. DNA for the CDR3: TGCGCCAGCAGCGTCGGACAGGGCGCTTCACCCCTCCACTTT. Translating gives CASSVGQGASPLHF. Using reference TRBV5-1 and TRBJ1-6 for the parts outside the CDR3, the full variable domain is KAGVTQTPRYLIKTRGQQVTLSCSPISGHRSVSWYQQTPGQGLQFLFEYFSETQRNKGNFPGRFSGRQFSNSRSEMNVSTLELGDSALYLCASSVGQGASPLHFGNGTRLTVT.

In its sample, this clonotype was seen a few times. This chain uses TRBV6-1 with TRBJ1-5, with D uncertain. Germline CDR1 MNHNS, CDR2 SASEGT. The CDR3 runs to 15 residues. V shed 8 bases and J shed 6 bases, with 20 bases lying between them. CDR3 residues: CASRVFRADGQPQHF. The CDR3 nucleotides are TGTGCCAGCCGGGTTTTCCGGGCCGACGGTCAGCCCCAGCATTTT.

This clonotype was found a few times. The CDR3 sequence: CSAVESGRGGSDTQYF. As DNA, the CDR3 is TGCAGTGCGGTAGAGTCGGGACGGGGGGGTTCAGATACGCAGTATTTT. V gene TRBV20-1 combines with J gene TRBJ2-3, with TRBD2 matching over 8 bases. Germline CDR1 and CDR2: DFQATT and SNEGSKA (reference sequence). J was trimmed by 4 bases and V by 6 bases; bases with no gene match: 15. The CDR3 has 16 residues.

This clonotype was seen ten or more times. V usage is TRBV29-1 and J usage is TRBJ1-2; no firm D call. The ends were cut back, 6 bases at V and 8 bases at J, with 16 bases in the middle. The V gene's germline CDR1 is SQVTM and CDR2 ANQGSEA. The CDR3 is 12 amino acids. CDR3: CSVDPMTAGYTF. The CDR3 coding sequence is TGCAGCGTCGATCCGATGACTGCGGGCTACACCTTC. The full variable domain, its missing parts supplied by reference TRBV29-1 and TRBJ1-2, is SAVISQKPSRDICQRGTSLTIQCQVDSQVTMMFWYRQQPGQSLTLIATANQGSEATYESGFVIDKFPISRPNLTFSTLTVSNMSPEDSSIYLCSVDPMTAGYTFGSGTRLTVV.

V is TRBV12-3 or TRBV12-4 and J is TRBJ2-7; 7 nucleotides align to TRBD1. The length of the CDR3 is 12 residues. V lost 7 bases and J lost 4; bases outside the gene matches: 4. The CDR3 spells CASKGTAYEQYF. CDR3 bases: TGTGCCAGCAAAGGGACAGCTTACGAGCAGTACTTC.

This chain uses TRBV7-2 with TRBJ2-3; D not certain. The CDR3 contains 17 residues. Per germline, CDR1 SGHTA and CDR2 FQGNSA. The V end lost 1 base, the J end lost 0 bases, and 14 bases lay between the germline ends. The CDR3 nucleotides read TGTGCCAGCAGCTTAGGGGCCATCGGGCCAAGCACAGATACGCAGTATTTT. Residues: CASSLGAIGPSTDTQYF.

The table lists this clonotype with a few counts. J is TRBJ2-1 and V is TRBV15; maybe TRBD2 (6 bases). The CDR3 contains 16 residues. Per the germline V gene, CDR1 is LNHNV and CDR2 is YYDKDF (reference sequence). Deletions cut 1 base from V and 1 base from J, with 11 bases between. CDR3 loop: CATSRGWDSSYNEQFF. In nucleotides, the CDR3 is TGTGCCACCAGCAGAGGGTGGGACTCTTCCTACAATGAGCAGTTCTTC.

For the CDR3, the DNA is TGTGCCACCAGCAGAGATGGGTTGAACACTGAAGCTTTCTTT. This gives the protein CATSRDGLNTEAFF. V gene TRBV15 combines with J gene TRBJ1-1; D not certain. Trimming left V 0 bases short and J 0 bases short, with 5 bases between. Germline loops: CDR1 LNHNV, CDR2 YYDKDF (reference sequence). This CDR3 region has 14 residues.

J is TRBJ2-5 and V is TRBV18; D may correspond to TRBD1 or TRBD2 (7 bases each). The V gene's germline CDR1 is KGHSH and CDR2 LQKENI. The CDR3 has 15 amino acids. Trimming took 3 bases from V and 5 from J, leaving 16 bases between them. CDR3 region: CASSPKTGREETQYF. DNA of the CDR3: TGTGCCAGCTCACCTAAGACAGGGAGGGAGGAGACCCAGTACTTC.

This clonotype was seen a few times. This sequence joins TRBV25-1 and TRBJ2-7; D unclear. Germline V gives CDR1 MGHDK, CDR2 SYGVNS. CDR3 length equals 13 residues. V was trimmed by 4 bases and J by 7 bases, leaving 14 bases between them. CDR3 loop: CASSGPGLQEQYF. In nucleotides, the CDR3 is TGTGCCAGCAGTGGCCCCGGCCTTCAAGAGCAGTACTTC.

This chain links TRBV12-3 or TRBV12-4 with TRBJ2-1; D not resolved. The CDR3 is 14 residues long. V was clipped by 2 bases and J by 9 bases, with 14 bases between them. This chain's CDR3 is CASSLNGLVGEQFF. The CDR3 DNA reads as TGTGCCAGCAGTTTAAACGGTTTGGTTGGTGAGCAGTTCTTC.

This clonotype appeared a few times. The J gene is TRBJ1-1, the V gene TRBV3-1, with D possibly being TRBD1 (6 bases). The CDR3 length is 12 residues. The V end was cut by 4 bases, the J end by 11 bases, with 14 bases between. CDR1 and CDR2 from the germline V gene are LGHDT and YNNKEL (reference sequence). The CDR3 DNA reads TGTGCCAGCAGCCCCCTTGGCAGGGGCGCTTTCTTT. Translated: CASSPLGRGAFF.

This clonotype occurred a few times. This chain joins TRBV5-1 and TRBJ1-4; D is unresolved. The germline gives CDR1 SGHRS, CDR2 YFSETQ. There are 16 residues in the CDR3. Trimming cost V 0 bases and J 3 bases, with 12 bases left between them. This CDR3 reads CASSLALGSSNEKLFF. DNA of the CDR3: TGCGCCAGCAGCTTGGCCCTCGGCAGCTCTAATGAAAAACTGTTTTTT.

The chain uses TRBV7-8 and TRBJ2-5; D not resolved. V gave up 1 base and J gave up 5 bases, with 8 bases separating them. Germline CDR1 reads SGHVS; CDR2 reads FQNEAQ. This CDR3 region has 13 residues. This chain's CDR3 is CASSLEFLETQYF. As DNA, the CDR3 is TGTGCCAGCAGCTTAGAGTTTTTGGAGACCCAGTACTTC.

This clonotype showed up many times. This CDR3 is CASSQRQGFEKLFF. CDR3 nucleotides: TGTGCCAGCAGCCAAAGACAGGGGTTTGAAAAACTGTTTTTT. The chain has TRBV4-2 and TRBJ1-4, with TRBD1 matching over 8 bases. V shed 2 bases and J 7 bases; nucleotides not matched to a gene: 3. Germline loops: CDR1 LGHNA, CDR2 YNFKEQ. The CDR3 loop spans 14 amino acids.

V and J are TRBV6-2 or TRBV6-3 and TRBJ2-1; 11 bases line up with TRBD2. From germline, CDR1 is MNHEY and CDR2 SVGEGT. CDR3 length: 17 amino acids. The ends lost 8 bases at V and 0 bases at J; junction bases unmatched: 9. Here the CDR3 DNA reads TGTGCCAGCGAGGGGGCTAGCGGGGGGCCCTCCTACAATGAGCAGTTCTTC. This translates into CASEGASGGPSYNEQFF.

This clonotype was seen a handful of times. The rearrangement joins TRBV12-3 or TRBV12-4 to TRBJ1-6; the match to TRBD1 covers 7 bases. The CDR3 consists of 14 residues. Trimming at V came to 6 bases and at J to 8 bases, leaving 7 bases not matched to a gene. CDR3 protein: CASSPGTDHSPLHF. CDR3 DNA sequence: TGTGCCAGCAGCCCCGGGACAGATCATTCACCCCTCCACTTT.

This clonotype came up a few times. The genes are TRBV7-2 and TRBJ1-2; unclear D gene. Germline V lookup: CDR1 SGHTA, CDR2 FQGNSA. The CDR3 totals 15 residues. The ends were cut back, 4 bases at V and 0 bases at J, with 12 bases in the middle. CDR3 protein: CASSYGDPANYGYTF. The CDR3 DNA is TGTGCCAGCAGCTATGGGGATCCAGCTAACTATGGCTACACCTTC. The entire variable domain, with the rest obtained from reference TRBV7-2 and TRBJ1-2, is as follows: GAGVSQSPSNKVTEKGKDVELRCDPISGHTALYWYRQSLGQGLEFLIYFQGNSAPDKSGLPSDRFSAERTGGSVSTLTIQRTQQEDSAVYLCASSYGDPANYGYTFGSGTRLTVV.

This clonotype was observed a handful of times. This chain uses TRBV7-2 with TRBJ2-7; 8 bases agree with TRBD2. With 6 bases clipped from V and 6 bases from J, the junction kept 19 bases outside the gene matches. Germline V CDR1 and CDR2: SGHTA, FQGNSA. The CDR3 is made up of 17 amino acids. CDR3 bases: TGTGCCAGCAGTTCTCTAACTAGCGGAGGCCGTCTTAGCGAGCAGTACTTC. It yields the protein CASSSLTSGGRLSEQYF.

This clonotype occurred a few times. The CDR3 protein is CASSGPETGGLSSYNSPLHF. The CDR3, as DNA: TGCGCCAGCAGTGGTCCCGAGACAGGGGGACTGAGCTCCTATAATTCACCCCTCCACTTT. The chain recombines TRBV10-2 with TRBJ1-6; 9 bases agree with TRBD1. The CDR3 loop spans 20 amino acids. After removal of 4 bases from V and 0 bases from J, the junction contained 13 bases not matched to a gene. The germline gives CDR1 WSHSY, CDR2 SAAADI.

This clonotype was found a few times. V and J are TRBV11-2 and TRBJ1-1, with 7 bases that match TRBD1. Germline CDR1 and CDR2: SGHAT and FQNNGV. This CDR3 spans 15 amino acids. J lost 10 bases, V lost 5 bases, and 16 bases had no gene match. The DNA for the CDR3 is TGTGCCAGCAGCCCCGCCTTTGGGACAGTTTTTAGAGCTTTCTTT. Its translation is CASSPAFGTVFRAFF.

The chain combines TRBV15 with TRBJ2-1, with D uncertain. This CDR3 is built from 16 residues. V shed 0 bases and J shed 2 bases, with 11 bases lying between them. Germline V gene sequence: CDR1 LNHNV, CDR2 YYDKDF (reference sequence). The CDR3 region has the DNA TGTGCCACCAGCAGAGACGACTGGCCTCCCTACAATGAGCAGTTCTTC. It translates to CATSRDDWPPYNEQFF.